These 19 T cell receptor beta chains were all obtained from the same sample, sequenced in a study of blood T cells in healthy people across ages. A second roughly 7 to 12 cycle PCR used barcoded and J-beta primers. Each CDR3 protein gets one entry after TCRdb re-called the 5' RACE reads with MiXCR. The repertoire holds approximately 960,000 distinct CDR3 sequences, with approximately 32% as singletons. The same data also contributed to another study, on T cells of mothers and their children.

Input material: blood. These TCRs come from a woman aged 40 to 49 in good health.

This chain connects TRBV20-1 to TRBJ2-1, with 8 bases identical to TRBD2. The V gene's germline CDR1 is DFQATT and CDR2 SNEGSKA (reference sequence). The CDR3 sequence is 13 residues long. V trimming: 2 bases; J trimming: 7 bases; junction bases outside the gene matches: 4. The CDR3 bases are TGCAGTGCTAGATTAGTAGCGGGGAATGAGCAGTTCTTC. This translates into CSARLVAGNEQFF.

The chain carries TRBV18 and TRBJ1-5, with 8 bases aligning to TRBD1. CDR1 is KGHSH and CDR2 is LQKENI in the germline V gene. The ends lost 5 bases at V and 0 bases at J; junction bases unmatched: 6. The length of the CDR3 is 16 residues. The CDR3 sequence is CASSTGTGNSNQPQHF. The DNA for the CDR3 is TGTGCCAGCTCAACAGGGACAGGTAATAGCAATCAGCCCCAGCATTTT. The full variable domain, rest sourced from reference TRBV18 and TRBJ1-5, is NAGVMQNPRHLVRRRGQEARLRCSPMKGHSHVYWYRQLPEEGLKFMVYLQKENIIDESGMPKERFSAEFPKEGPSILRIQQVVRGDSAAYFCASSTGTGNSNQPQHFGDGTRLSIL.

This chain connects TRBV6-1 to TRBJ2-3; D perhaps matches TRBD2 (6 bases). Germline lookup yields CDR1 MNHNS and CDR2 SASEGT. Trimming left V 3 bases short and J 8 bases short, with 21 bases between. This CDR3 contains 16 residues. The CDR3 nucleotides read TGTGCCAGCAGTGACCCGGGACCGGACTACTCCTTTACGCAGTATTTT. Translation: CASSDPGPDYSFTQYF.

This sequence joins TRBV7-9 and TRBJ1-1, with TRBD1 matching 10 bases. Per the germline V gene, CDR1 is SEHNR and CDR2 is FQNEAQ (reference sequence). This CDR3 contains 16 residues. J gave up 5 bases and V 5 bases, and 11 bases lay outside the gene matches. The CDR3 here is CASSPRTGGSGTEAFF. CDR3 sequence (DNA): TGTGCCAGCAGCCCCCGGACAGGGGGATCGGGAACTGAAGCTTTCTTT.

This clonotype came up many times. This chain uses TRBV20-1 with TRBJ1-1, with a tentative D call TRBD1 (6 bases). The CDR3 contains 14 residues. Germline V gene data show CDR1 as DFQATT and CDR2 as SNEGSKA (reference sequence). Trimming shortened V by 0 bases and J by 5 bases, and 13 bases separated the two germline ends. CDR3 in amino acids: CSARDRGRGTEAFF. The CDR3 DNA reads as TGCAGTGCTAGAGACCGGGGGCGGGGAACTGAAGCTTTCTTT.

This clonotype showed up just a few times. V and J are TRBV28 and TRBJ2-2; TRBD2 agrees at 8 bases. The CDR3 has 15 residues. Germline lookup yields CDR1 MDHEN and CDR2 SYDVKM. V dropped 10 bases and J dropped 4; count of bases not matched to a gene: 11. The CDR3 bases are TGTGCCACTAGCGGGCCCCGCCCGAGCACCGGGGAGCTGTTTTTT. Translation gives CATSGPRPSTGELFF.

The table lists this clonotype with a count of one. This may stem from a read error, because a much larger clone lies one nucleotide away. This chain links TRBV11-2 with TRBJ2-1; 9 bases align to TRBD2. CDR3 size: 13 residues. Looked up from germline, CDR1 is SGHAT and CDR2 is FQNNGV. The CDR3, as DNA: TGTGCCAGCACCCTAGCGGGAAACAATGAGCAGTCCTTC. This encodes CASTLAGNNEQSF.

There are a few counts of this clonotype. A much larger clone lies one base from this, so it may be a read error. CDR3 loop: CTSKGETGLHEQYF. The CDR3 nucleotides read TGCACCAGCAAGGGCGAGACAGGACTGCACGAGCAGTACTTC. The J gene is TRBJ2-7, the V gene TRBV5-1, with TRBD1 as a possible D gene (6 bases). Germline V gives CDR1 SGHRS, CDR2 YFSETQ. The CDR3 runs to 14 residues.

With respect to this clonotype: An end of the junction differs from the germline gene, which may be a read error. This CDR3 is CAGSLRQGNTEAFF. In DNA, the CDR3 is TGCGCCGGCAGCTTGCGGCAGGGGAACACTGAAGCTTTCTTT. V gene TRBV5-1 combines with J gene TRBJ1-1; weak D call: TRBD1 (5 bases). This CDR3 is built from 14 residues. Germline V lookup: CDR1 SGHRS, CDR2 YFSETQ. Full variable domain (outside the CDR3, taken from reference TRBV5-1 and TRBJ1-1): KAGVTQTPRYLIKTRGQQVTLSCSPISGHRSVSWYQQTPGQGLQFLFEYFSETQRNKGNFPGRFSGRQFSNSRSEMNVSTLELGDSALYLCAGSLRQGNTEAFFGQGTRLTVV.

A note on this clonotype: A much larger clonotype is one base distant, so this may be a read error. The V and J genes are TRBV28 and TRBJ2-5, with 10 bases that match TRBD2. Looked up from germline, CDR1 is MDHEN and CDR2 is SYDVKM. The CDR3 is made up of 15 amino acids. Losses at the gene ends were 5 bases for V and 11 bases for J; bases not matched to a gene: 14. This CDR3 reads CASSPSSGGGNEQYF. CDR3 DNA: TGTGCCAGCAGTCCTTCTAGCGGGGGTGGGAATGAGCAGTACTTC. The full variable domain, with the rest looked up from reference TRBV28 and TRBJ2-5, is DVKVTQSSRYLVKRTGEKVFLECVQDMDHENMFWYRQDPGLGLRLIYFSYDVKMKEKGDIPEGYSVSREKKERFSLILESASTNQTSMYLCASSPSSGGGNEQYFGPGTRLLVL.

Ten or more counts support this clonotype. The chain combines TRBV7-2 with TRBJ2-3; D uncertain. Trimming pared 2 bases from V and 1 base from J, leaving 4 bases between. This CDR3 region has 13 residues. Germline V gene data show CDR1 as SGHTA and CDR2 as FQGNSA. The CDR3 loop reads CASSLIGTDTQYF. Here the CDR3 DNA reads TGTGCCAGCAGCTTAATAGGCACAGATACGCAGTATTTT.

The chain uses TRBV9 and TRBJ2-1; 10 bases align to TRBD2. Germline CDR1 and CDR2: SGDLS and YYNGEE. This CDR3 spans 15 amino acids. With V trimmed by 2 bases and J by 9 bases, 8 bases remained unmatched. DNA of the CDR3: TGTGCCAGCAGCGTCTTCGGGACTAGCGATGGTGAGCAGTTCTTC. This gives the protein CASSVFGTSDGEQFF.

This clonotype was found a few times. The gene calls are TRBV20-1 and TRBJ2-7; no firm D call. The V end was cut by 3 bases, the J end by 4 bases, with 10 bases between. Per germline, CDR1 DFQATT and CDR2 SNEGSKA (reference sequence). There are 12 residues in the CDR3. The CDR3, as DNA: TGCAGTGCTAGGGAAGACACGTACGAGCAGTACTTC. Translated: CSAREDTYEQYF.

This clonotype turned up a few times. The genes are TRBV28 and TRBJ1-5; possibly TRBD1 for D (6 bases). V was cut by 6 bases and J by 2 bases, with 26 bases left in between. Germline assignment: CDR1 MDHEN and CDR2 SYDVKM. The length of the CDR3 is 19 residues. The CDR3 coding sequence is TGTGCCAGCAGCCCAGTGGGGATCGGGGGGCGCTTTGGCAATCAGCCCCAGCATTTT. It codes for CASSPVGIGGRFGNQPQHF. The full variable domain, in which reference TRBV28 and TRBJ1-5 provide the parts outside the CDR3, is DVKVTQSSRYLVKRTGEKVFLECVQDMDHENMFWYRQDPGLGLRLIYFSYDVKMKEKGDIPEGYSVSREKKERFSLILESASTNQTSMYLCASSPVGIGGRFGNQPQHFGDGTRLSIL.

This clonotype was counted at least ten times. The chain carries TRBV29-1 and TRBJ2-1, with a weak D call TRBD1 (5 bases). With 6 bases removed from V and 9 bases from J, the gap between germline ends came to 21 bases. The length of the CDR3 is 14 residues. Germline values: CDR1 SQVTM, CDR2 ANQGSEA. Written as DNA, the CDR3 is TGCAGCGTATTTGGGCAGGGTAGATTGGGTGAGCAGTTCTTC. Encoded protein: CSVFGQGRLGEQFF.

This clonotype was seen at least ten times. The chain carries TRBV5-6 and TRBJ2-7; the D gene could be TRBD1 or TRBD2 (5 bases each). CDR1 SGHDT and CDR2 YYEEEE come from the germline V gene. The CDR3 runs to 14 residues. Trimming cost V 3 bases and J 5 bases, with 15 bases left between them. The CDR3 DNA sequence: TGTGCCAGCAGCTATGCGAGGGGTGGACACGAGCAGTACTTC. As protein: CASSYARGGHEQYF.

V is TRBV6-5 and J is TRBJ1-2, with D possibly being TRBD1 (5 bases). With 6 bases removed from V and 8 bases from J, the gap between germline ends came to 19 bases. Germline CDR1 and CDR2: MNHEY and SVGAGI. This CDR3 contains 14 residues. Written as DNA, the CDR3 is TGTGCCAGCAGCGCGTTGAGGCAGGGCAGCGGCTACACCTTC. Protein product: CASSALRQGSGYTF.

V gene TRBV28 combines with J gene TRBJ1-1, with TRBD1 as a possible D gene (6 bases). CDR1 and CDR2 (germline): MDHEN, SYDVKM. The CDR3 length is 13 residues. Deletions cut 5 bases from V and 13 bases from J, with 20 bases between. The CDR3 coding sequence is TGTGCCAGCAGTGCATATTCCGGGACACGGGATTTCTTT. Translation gives CASSAYSGTRDFF. The whole variable domain, remainder taken from reference TRBV28 and TRBJ1-1, is DVKVTQSSRYLVKRTGEKVFLECVQDMDHENMFWYRQDPGLGLRLIYFSYDVKMKEKGDIPEGYSVSREKKERFSLILESASTNQTSMYLCASSAYSGTRDFFGQGTRLTVV.

V gene TRBV12-3 or TRBV12-4 combines with J gene TRBJ2-7, with 10 positions matching TRBD2. The end of the DNA fits TRBJ2-5 better, so the J call may be wrong. There are 15 residues in the CDR3. The CDR3 nucleotides read TGTGCCAGCAGTCCCACTGAAGCGGGGGGGGAGACCCAGTACTTC. Its translation: CASSPTEAGGETQYF.